The clone carrying this T cell receptor beta chain came up once. This sample was taken from a study of shared clonotypes between healthy human individuals. Every immunoSEQ plate was one replicate of a subset's evenly spread DNA. TCRdb's table, derived via immunoSEQ multiplex PCR, lists solely in-frame clones and lacks some. This sample carries hundreds of thousands of clones, about 96% of them seen once, and the ten largest clones take under 0.25%. Only CD45RO-negative cells positively selected for CCR7 counted as naive CD8 cells, so terminally differentiated effector memory CD45RA+ cells were excluded. The donors, healthy adults who were HIV-negative, had experienced no recent acute infections or vaccinations. CDR1 SGDLS and CDR2 YYNGEE come from the germline V gene. The V gene end was trimmed by 0 bases and the J gene end by 3 bases; junction bases not matched to a gene: 6. This CDR3 has 16 amino acids.

This receptor was identified in a man aged 25-45 years in good health. Sequencing was done on a sample of naive CD8+ T cells sorted from blood. The chain uses TRBV9 and TRBJ2-3; 8 nucleotides agree with TRBD2. The CDR3 bases are TGTGCCAGCAGCGTAGCAGGTTCTAGCGGGACAGATACGCAGTATTTT. It is translated as CASSVAGSSGTDTQYF.